The 16 T cell receptor beta chains below were found in one sample sequenced in a study of cytotoxic CD8 clonotypes in ibrutinib-treated CLL. Generated by immunoSEQ multiplex PCR, the TCRdb table keeps only in-frame clones and is missing some. The sample contains roughly 160,000 clones, about four fifths of which appear only once. The specimen comprised PBMCs, sampled after 12 months of ibrutinib treatment. All receptors derive from a human donor with chronic lymphocytic leukemia.

The count of this clone is one. The chain links TRBV21-1 to TRBJ2-7; the D segment call TRBD1 is taken from the table without a DNA check. TRBV21-1 is noted as a pseudogene. The length of the CDR3 is 17 residues. The CDR3 sequence: CASSKFDTGTGGREQYF. In nucleotides, the CDR3 is TGTGCCAGCAGCAAATTTGACACCGGGACAGGGGGTAGGGAGCAGTACTTC.

This clone turned up a few times. This rearrangement joins TRBV6-6 to TRBJ1-2, with a weak D call TRBD1 (5 bases). CDR1 is MNHNY and CDR2 is SVGAGI in the germline V gene (reference sequence). The CDR3 loop spans 12 amino acids. V was cut by 6 bases and J by 5 bases, with 10 bases left in between. The CDR3: CASSRQTYGYTF. CDR3 in DNA: TGTGCCAGCAGCAGACAGACTTATGGCTACACCTTC.

The genes are TRBV5-1 and TRBJ2-7, with D maybe TRBD1 (6 bases). V was pared by 0 bases and J by 6 bases, with 10 bases between. This CDR3 spans 13 amino acids. Germline V gives CDR1 SGHRS, CDR2 YFSETQ. The CDR3 sequence: CASSLDRAGEQYF. CDR3 coding DNA: TGCGCCAGCAGCTTGGACAGGGCTGGCGAGCAGTACTTC.

This sequence joins TRBV6-6 and TRBJ2-2; D may be TRBD1 or TRBD2 (5 bases each). This CDR3 is built from 14 residues. The V end was cut by 8 bases, the J end by 2 bases, with 12 bases between. Germline V gene lookup returns CDR1 MNHNY and CDR2 SVGAGI (reference sequence). The CDR3 nucleotides are TGTGCCAGCGAGGGGAGCGGAAACACCGGGGAGCTGTTTTTT. This sequence encodes CASEGSGNTGELFF.

Here the CDR3 DNA reads TGTGCCACCAGCTTAGCGGCAACCTACGAGCAGTACTTC. This sequence encodes CATSLAATYEQYF. The rearrangement uses TRBV15 and TRBJ2-7, with D maybe TRBD2 (6 bases). Per germline, CDR1 LNHNV and CDR2 YYDKDF (reference sequence). V gave up 5 bases and J gave up 2 bases, with 10 bases separating them. This CDR3 comprises 13 residues.

The chain joins TRBV29-1 to TRBJ2-5; the D gene is possibly TRBD1 (7 bases). Germline CDR1 SQVTM, CDR2 ANQGSEA. Trimming shortened V by 4 bases and J by 5 bases, and 11 bases separated the two germline ends. The length of the CDR3 is 12 residues. The CDR3 reads CSVVEGAETQYF. The CDR3 DNA reads TGCAGCGTTGTGGAGGGGGCGGAGACCCAGTACTTC.

The rearrangement joins TRBV5-1 to TRBJ1-1; D is unresolved. The CDR3 loop spans 17 amino acids. CDR1 and CDR2 (germline): SGHRS, YFSETQ. Deletions cut 0 bases from V and 4 bases from J, with 19 bases between. The DNA of the CDR3 is TGCGCCAGCAGCTTGGATGGTGGAGTCGCTTCAGGCACTGAAGCTTTCTTT. Its protein is CASSLDGGVASGTEAFF.

V is TRBV15 and J is TRBJ1-1; possibly TRBD1 for D (6 bases). Germline V gives CDR1 LNHNV, CDR2 YYDKDF (reference sequence). V lost 0 bases and J 2 bases, leaving 10 bases between the germline ends. This CDR3 is 15 amino acids long. CDR3 bases: TGTGCCACCAGCAGAGACCCGACAGGAAACACTGAAGCTTTCTTT. Translating it yields CATSRDPTGNTEAFF. Complete variable domain (other parts from reference TRBV15 and TRBJ1-1): DAMVIQNPRYQVTQFGKPVTLSCSQTLNHNVMYWYQQKSSQAPKLLFHYYDKDFNNEADTPDNFQSRRPNTSFCFLDIRSPGLGDTAMYLCATSRDPTGNTEAFFGQGTRLTVV.

The chain recombines TRBV27 with TRBJ2-3; unclear D gene. The CDR3 loop spans 16 amino acids. Germline-derived CDR1 and CDR2 are MNHEY and SMNVEV (reference sequence). The V and J ends lost 3 bases and 0 bases respectively, with 13 bases between them. The CDR3 DNA is TGTGCCAGCAGTTTCGGTGGCCCCCGCAGCACAGATACGCAGTATTTT. Protein product: CASSFGGPRSTDTQYF.

The V gene is TRBV19, the J gene TRBJ1-1; D perhaps matches TRBD1 (5 bases). The CDR3 length is 14 residues. The V gene lost 4 bases and the J gene lost 3 bases, with 12 bases spanning the gap. CDR1 LNHDA and CDR2 SQIVND come from the germline V gene (reference sequence). The DNA of the CDR3 is TGTGCCAGTAGTACTGGGGCACGGGACACTGAAGCTTTCTTT. Protein product: CASSTGARDTEAFF.

This chain links TRBV18 with TRBJ1-5; a possible D gene is TRBD1 (5 bases). This CDR3 comprises 18 residues. CDR1 is KGHSH and CDR2 is LQKENI in the germline V gene. V was cut by 0 bases and J by 7 bases, with 22 bases left in between. Here the CDR3 DNA reads TGTGCCAGCTCACCACCGAAGTTCCCTGGCCAGGGTGAACAGCCCCAGCATTTT. Encoded protein: CASSPPKFPGQGEQPQHF.

This rearrangement joins TRBV27 to TRBJ1-2, with a possible D match to TRBD1 (5 bases). The ends were cut back, 5 bases at V and 2 bases at J, with 6 bases in the middle. The CDR3 is 12 residues long. Germline CDR1 MNHEY, CDR2 SMNVEV (reference sequence). CDR3 DNA sequence: TGTGCCAGCAGTCGGGGGAACTATGGCTACACCTTC. Amino acids: CASSRGNYGYTF.

The CDR3 loop is CASSASPGYGYTF. In DNA, the CDR3 is TGTGCCAGCAGCGCCTCTCCAGGCTATGGCTACACCTTC. This chain uses TRBV11-2 with TRBJ1-2; D not certain. The CDR3 sequence is 13 residues long. Germline V gene sequence: CDR1 SGHAT, CDR2 FQNNGV. Trimming stripped 5 bases from V and 4 bases from J, with 11 bases between.

This clone was detected only a few times. This rearrangement joins TRBV7-9 to TRBJ2-1; TRBD2 matches at 9 bases. This CDR3 has 14 amino acids. With V trimmed by 5 bases and J by 7 bases, 6 bases remained unmatched. CDR1 SEHNR and CDR2 FQNEAQ come from the germline V gene (reference sequence). In DNA, the CDR3 is TGTGCCAGCAGCCCCCTTGGACTAGCGAATGAGCAGTTCTTC. Protein: CASSPLGLANEQFF. The entire variable domain, with the rest obtained from reference TRBV7-9 and TRBJ2-1, is as follows: DTGVSQNPRHKITKRGQNVTFRCDPISEHNRLYWYRQTLGQGPEFLTYFQNEAQLEKSRLLSDRFSAERPKGSFSTLEIQRTEQGDSAMYLCASSPLGLANEQFFGPGTRLTVL.

The chain couples TRBV28 to TRBJ2-3; D gene unclear. The germline V gene has CDR1 MDHEN and CDR2 SYDVKM. Trimming cost V 3 bases and J 8 bases, with 9 bases left between them. This CDR3 has 12 residues. The CDR3 spells CASSLVGRTQYF. The CDR3 nucleotides are TGTGCCAGCAGTTTGGTTGGCCGTACGCAGTATTTT. Looking up the rest from reference TRBV28 and TRBJ2-3 gives the full variable domain: DVKVTQSSRYLVKRTGEKVFLECVQDMDHENMFWYRQDPGLGLRLIYFSYDVKMKEKGDIPEGYSVSREKKERFSLILESASTNQTSMYLCASSLVGRTQYFGPGTRLTVL.

This chain links TRBV6-6 with TRBJ2-2; possibly TRBD2 for D (6 bases). Between the trimmed V and J ends, which lost 6 bases and 6 bases, there was a span of 17 bases. Germline CDR1 is MNHNY and CDR2 is SVGAGI (reference sequence). CDR3 length equals 15 residues. CDR3 in DNA: TGTGCCAGCAGCACCCCTAGCGTCGGCCCCGGGGAGCTGTTTTTT. It is translated as CASSTPSVGPGELFF.